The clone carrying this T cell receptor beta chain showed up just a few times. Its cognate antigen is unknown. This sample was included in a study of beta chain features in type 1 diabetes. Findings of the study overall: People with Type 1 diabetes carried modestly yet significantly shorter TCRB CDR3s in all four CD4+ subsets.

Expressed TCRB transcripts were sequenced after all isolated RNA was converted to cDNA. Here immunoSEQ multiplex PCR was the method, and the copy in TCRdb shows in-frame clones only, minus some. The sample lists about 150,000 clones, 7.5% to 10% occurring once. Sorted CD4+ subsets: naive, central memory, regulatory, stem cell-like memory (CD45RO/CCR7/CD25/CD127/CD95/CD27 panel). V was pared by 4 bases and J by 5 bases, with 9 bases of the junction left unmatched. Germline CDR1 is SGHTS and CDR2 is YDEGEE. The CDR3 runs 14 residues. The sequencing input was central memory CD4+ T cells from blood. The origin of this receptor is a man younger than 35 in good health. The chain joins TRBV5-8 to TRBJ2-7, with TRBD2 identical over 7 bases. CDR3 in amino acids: CASSLGEGRHEQYF. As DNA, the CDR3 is TGTGCCAGCAGCCTCGGGGAGGGGAGACACGAGCAGTACTTC.